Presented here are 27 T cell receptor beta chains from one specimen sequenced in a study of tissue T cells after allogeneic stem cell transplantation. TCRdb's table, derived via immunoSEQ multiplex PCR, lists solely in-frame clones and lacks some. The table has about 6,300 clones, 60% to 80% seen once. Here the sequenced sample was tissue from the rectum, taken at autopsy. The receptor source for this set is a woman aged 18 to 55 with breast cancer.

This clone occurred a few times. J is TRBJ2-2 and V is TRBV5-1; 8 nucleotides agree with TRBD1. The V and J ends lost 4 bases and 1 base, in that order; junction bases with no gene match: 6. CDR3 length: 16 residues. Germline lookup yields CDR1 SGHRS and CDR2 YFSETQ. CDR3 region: CASSLPGTGNTGELFF. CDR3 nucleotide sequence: TGCGCCAGCAGCCTTCCCGGGACAGGGAACACCGGGGAGCTGTTTTTT.

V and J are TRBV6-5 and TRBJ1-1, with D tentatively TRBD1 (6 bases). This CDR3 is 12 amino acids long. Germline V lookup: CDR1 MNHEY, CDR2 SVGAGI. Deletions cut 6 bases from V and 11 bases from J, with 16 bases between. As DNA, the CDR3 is TGTGCCAGCAGGCAAGGAGGGGGTAGGGCTTTCTTT. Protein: CASRQGGGRAFF.

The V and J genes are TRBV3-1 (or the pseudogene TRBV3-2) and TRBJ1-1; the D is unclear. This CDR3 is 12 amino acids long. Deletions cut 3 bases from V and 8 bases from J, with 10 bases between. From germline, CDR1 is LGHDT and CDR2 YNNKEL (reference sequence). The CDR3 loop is CASSQGVLEAFF. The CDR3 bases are TGTGCCAGCAGCCAGGGTGTTTTGGAAGCTTTCTTT.

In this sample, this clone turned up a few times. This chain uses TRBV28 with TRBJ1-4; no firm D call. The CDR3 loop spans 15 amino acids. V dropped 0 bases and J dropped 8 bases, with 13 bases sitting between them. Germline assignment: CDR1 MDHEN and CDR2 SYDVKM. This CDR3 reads CASSLWQATSEKLFF. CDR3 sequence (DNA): TGTGCCAGCAGTTTATGGCAGGCGACTAGCGAAAAACTGTTTTTT.

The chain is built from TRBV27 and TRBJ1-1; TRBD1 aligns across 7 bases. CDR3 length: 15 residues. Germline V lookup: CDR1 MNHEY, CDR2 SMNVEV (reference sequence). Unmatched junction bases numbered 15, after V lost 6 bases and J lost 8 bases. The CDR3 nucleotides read TGTGCCAGCAGAACTCGCAAGAGGGGGCTTGGCGAAGCTTTCTTT. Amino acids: CASRTRKRGLGEAFF.

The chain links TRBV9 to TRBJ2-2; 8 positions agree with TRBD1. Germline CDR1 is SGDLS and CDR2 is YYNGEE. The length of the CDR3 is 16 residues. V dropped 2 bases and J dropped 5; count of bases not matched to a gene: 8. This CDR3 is CASSVDQGARTGELFF. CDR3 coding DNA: TGTGCCAGCAGCGTGGACCAGGGGGCGCGTACCGGGGAGCTGTTTTTT.

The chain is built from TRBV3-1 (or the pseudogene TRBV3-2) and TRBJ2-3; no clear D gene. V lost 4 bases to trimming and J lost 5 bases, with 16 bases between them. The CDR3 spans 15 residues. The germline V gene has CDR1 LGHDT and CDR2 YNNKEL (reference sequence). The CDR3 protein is CASSLPFKEIDTQYF. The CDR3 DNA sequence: TGTGCCAGCAGCCTTCCTTTTAAGGAGATAGATACGCAGTATTTT.

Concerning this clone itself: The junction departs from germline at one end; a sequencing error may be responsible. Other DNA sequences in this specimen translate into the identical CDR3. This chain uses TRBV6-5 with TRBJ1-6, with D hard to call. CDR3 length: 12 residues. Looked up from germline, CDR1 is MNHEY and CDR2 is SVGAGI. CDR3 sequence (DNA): TGTGCCAGCGGTCGGCCCGATTCGCCCCTCCACTTT. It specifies CASGRPDSPLHF.

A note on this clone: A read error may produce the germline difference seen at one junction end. The CDR3 nucleotides read TGTGCCAGCAGTTCCGGGACAGGGGGTTCCTACGAGCAGTGCTTC. Protein product: CASSSGTGGSYEQCF. The rearrangement links TRBV28 to TRBJ2-7; TRBD1 matches at 11 bases. The CDR3 consists of 15 residues. Germline CDR1 and CDR2: MDHEN and SYDVKM. Drawing the rest from reference TRBV28 and TRBJ2-7, the complete variable domain is DVKVTQSSRYLVKRTGEKVFLECVQDMDHENMFWYRQDPGLGLRLIYFSYDVKMKEKGDIPEGYSVSREKKERFSLILESASTNQTSMYLCASSSGTGGSYEQCFGPGTRLTVT.

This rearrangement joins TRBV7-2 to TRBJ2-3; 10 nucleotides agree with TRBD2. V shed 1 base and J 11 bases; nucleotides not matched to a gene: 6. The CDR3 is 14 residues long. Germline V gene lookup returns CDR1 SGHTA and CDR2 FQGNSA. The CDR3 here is CASSLVSGGKRQYF. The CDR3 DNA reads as TGTGCCAGCAGCTTAGTTAGCGGGGGGAAGAGGCAGTATTTT.

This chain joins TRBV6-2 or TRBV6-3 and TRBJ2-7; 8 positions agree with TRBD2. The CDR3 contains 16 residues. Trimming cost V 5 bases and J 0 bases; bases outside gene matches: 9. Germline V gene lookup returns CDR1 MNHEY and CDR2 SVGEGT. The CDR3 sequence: CASSGVFTSGSYEQYF. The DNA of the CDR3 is TGTGCCAGCAGTGGCGTTTTCACTAGCGGCTCCTACGAGCAGTACTTC.

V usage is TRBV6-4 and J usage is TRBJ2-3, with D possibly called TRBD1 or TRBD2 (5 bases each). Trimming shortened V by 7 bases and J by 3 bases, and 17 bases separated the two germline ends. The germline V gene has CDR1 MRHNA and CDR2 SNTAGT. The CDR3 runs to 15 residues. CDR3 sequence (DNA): TGTGCCAGCAAACCCTCAGTGGGGGAGACAGATACGCAGTATTTT. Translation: CASKPSVGETDTQYF.

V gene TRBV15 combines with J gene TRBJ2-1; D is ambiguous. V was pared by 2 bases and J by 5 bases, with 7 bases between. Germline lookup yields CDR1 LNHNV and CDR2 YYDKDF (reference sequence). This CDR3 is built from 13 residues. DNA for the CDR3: TGTGCCACCAGCAGATTACTAAACAATGAGCAGTTCTTC. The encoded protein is CATSRLLNNEQFF.

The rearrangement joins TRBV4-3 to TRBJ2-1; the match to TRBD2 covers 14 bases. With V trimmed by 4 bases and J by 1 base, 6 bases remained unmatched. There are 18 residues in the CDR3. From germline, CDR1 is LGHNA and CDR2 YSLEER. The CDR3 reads CASSRGLAGDTSYNEQFF. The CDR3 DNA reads TGCGCCAGCAGCCGGGGACTAGCGGGAGATACATCCTACAATGAGCAGTTCTTC.

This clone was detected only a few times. This CDR3 is CASSLEGIDYEQYF. CDR3 sequence (DNA): TGTGCCAGCAGCTTAGAGGGGATTGACTACGAGCAGTACTTC. This chain connects TRBV7-8 to TRBJ2-7; possibly TRBD1 for D (5 bases). This CDR3 has 14 residues. Trimming left V 1 base short and J 3 bases short, with 10 bases between. Germline CDR1 SGHVS, CDR2 FQNEAQ.

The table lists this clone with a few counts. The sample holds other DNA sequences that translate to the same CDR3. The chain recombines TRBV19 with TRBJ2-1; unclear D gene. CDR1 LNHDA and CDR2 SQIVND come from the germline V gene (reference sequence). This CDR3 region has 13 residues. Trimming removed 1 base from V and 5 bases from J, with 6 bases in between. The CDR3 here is CASSIGPHNEQFF. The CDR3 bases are TGTGCCAGTAGTATAGGCCCCCACAATGAGCAGTTCTTC.

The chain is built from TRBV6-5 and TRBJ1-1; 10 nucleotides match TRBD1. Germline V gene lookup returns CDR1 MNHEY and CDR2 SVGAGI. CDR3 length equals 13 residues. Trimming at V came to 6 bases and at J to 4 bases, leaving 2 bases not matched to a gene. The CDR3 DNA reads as TGTGCCAGCAGCTGGGACAGGGGCACTGAAGCTTTCTTT. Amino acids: CASSWDRGTEAFF.

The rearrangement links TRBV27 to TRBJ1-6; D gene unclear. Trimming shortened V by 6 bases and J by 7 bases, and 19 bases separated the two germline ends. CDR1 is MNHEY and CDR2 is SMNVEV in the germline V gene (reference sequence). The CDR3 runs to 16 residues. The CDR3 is CASSPNRARYNSPLHF. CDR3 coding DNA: TGTGCCAGCAGCCCCAACCGAGCACGATACAATTCACCCCTCCACTTT.

For the CDR3, the DNA is TGTGCCAGCAGCTTATCGGGGCTGGATCAGCCCCAGCATTTT. It encodes CASSLSGLDQPQHF. The chain recombines TRBV11-2 with TRBJ1-5, with D tentatively TRBD1 (5 bases). V dropped 2 bases and J dropped 5 bases, with 10 bases sitting between them. Germline-derived CDR1 and CDR2 are SGHAT and FQNNGV. The CDR3 is 14 residues long.

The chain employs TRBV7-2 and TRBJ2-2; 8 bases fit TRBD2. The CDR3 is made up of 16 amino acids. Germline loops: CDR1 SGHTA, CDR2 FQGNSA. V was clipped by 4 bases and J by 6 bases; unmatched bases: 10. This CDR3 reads CASSSSYSGVAGELFF. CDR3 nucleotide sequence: TGTGCCAGCAGCTCCTCGTATAGCGGGGTTGCCGGGGAGCTGTTTTTT.

This chain's CDR3 is CASSQAGGGYEQYF. The CDR3, as DNA: TGCGCCAGCAGCCAAGCGGGGGGTGGCTACGAGCAGTACTTC. The rearrangement links TRBV4-3 to TRBJ2-7, with TRBD2 matching over 7 bases. The CDR3 spans 14 residues. From germline, CDR1 is LGHNA and CDR2 YSLEER. The junction had 3 bases not matched to a gene; V was cut back by 1 base and J by 3 bases.

This CDR3 reads CASNRGQGEYNEQFF. The CDR3 nucleotides read TGCGCCAGCAATCGAGGACAGGGGGAGTACAATGAGCAGTTCTTC. This chain uses TRBV4-1 with TRBJ2-1; 10 bases fit TRBD1. V was clipped by 7 bases and J by 4 bases; unmatched bases: 7. The CDR3 runs to 15 residues. Germline V CDR1 and CDR2: MGHRA, YSYEKL.

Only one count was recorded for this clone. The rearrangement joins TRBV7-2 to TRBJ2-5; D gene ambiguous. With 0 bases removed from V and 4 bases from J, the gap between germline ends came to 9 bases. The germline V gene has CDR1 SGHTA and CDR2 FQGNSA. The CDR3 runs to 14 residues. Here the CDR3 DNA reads TGTGCCAGCAGCTTAGCGACGGGTGGAGAGACCCAGTACTTC. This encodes CASSLATGGETQYF.

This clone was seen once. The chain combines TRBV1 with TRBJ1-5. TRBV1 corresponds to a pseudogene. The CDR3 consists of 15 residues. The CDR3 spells CTSSRGGLLNQPQHF. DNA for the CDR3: TGCACCAGCAGCCGGGGGGGCCTTTTGAATCAGCCCCAGCATTTT.

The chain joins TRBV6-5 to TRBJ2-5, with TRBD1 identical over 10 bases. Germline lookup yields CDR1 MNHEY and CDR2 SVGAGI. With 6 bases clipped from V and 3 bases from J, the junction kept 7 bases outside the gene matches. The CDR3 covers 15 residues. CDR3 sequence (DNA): TGTGCCAGCAGCCGGCCGGGGACAGGGGAAGAGACCCAGTACTTC. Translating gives CASSRPGTGEETQYF.

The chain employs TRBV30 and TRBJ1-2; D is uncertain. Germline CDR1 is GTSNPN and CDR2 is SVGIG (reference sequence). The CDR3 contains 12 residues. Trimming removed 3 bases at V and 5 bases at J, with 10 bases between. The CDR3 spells CAWRDRRYGYTF. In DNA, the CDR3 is TGTGCCTGGAGAGATAGGAGGTATGGCTACACCTTC. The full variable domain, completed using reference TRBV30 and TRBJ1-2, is SQTIHQWPATLVQPVGSPLSLECTVEGTSNPNLYWYRQAAGRGLQLLFYSVGIGQISSEVPQNLSASRPQDRQFILSSKKLLLSDSGFYLCAWRDRRYGYTFGSGTRLTVV.

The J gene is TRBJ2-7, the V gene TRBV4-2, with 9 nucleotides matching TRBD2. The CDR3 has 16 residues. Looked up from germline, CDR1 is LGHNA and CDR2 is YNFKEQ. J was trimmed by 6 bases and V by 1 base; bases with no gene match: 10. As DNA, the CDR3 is TGTGCCAGCAGCCAAGCCGAGCGGGGGGCGCGTCGCGAGCAGTACTTC. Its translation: CASSQAERGARREQYF.